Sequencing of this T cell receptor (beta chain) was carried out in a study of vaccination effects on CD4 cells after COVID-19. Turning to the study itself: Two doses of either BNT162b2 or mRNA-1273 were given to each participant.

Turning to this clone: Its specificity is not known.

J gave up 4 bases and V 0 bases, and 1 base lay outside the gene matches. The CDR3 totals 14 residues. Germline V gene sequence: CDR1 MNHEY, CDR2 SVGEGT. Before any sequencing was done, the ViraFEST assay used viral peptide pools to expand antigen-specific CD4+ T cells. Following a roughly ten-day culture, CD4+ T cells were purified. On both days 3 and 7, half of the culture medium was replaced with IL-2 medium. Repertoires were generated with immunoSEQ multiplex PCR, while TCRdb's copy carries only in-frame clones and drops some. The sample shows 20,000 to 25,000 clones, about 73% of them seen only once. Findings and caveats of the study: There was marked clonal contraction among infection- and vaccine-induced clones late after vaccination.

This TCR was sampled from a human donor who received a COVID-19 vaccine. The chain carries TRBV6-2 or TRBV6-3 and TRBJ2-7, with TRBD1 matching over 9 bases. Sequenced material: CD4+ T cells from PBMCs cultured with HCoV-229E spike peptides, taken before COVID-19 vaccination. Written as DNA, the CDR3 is TGTGCCAGCAGTTACTCGACAGGGGGTTACGAGCAGTACTTC. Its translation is CASSYSTGGYEQYF.